This is a list of T cell receptor beta chains from one sample in a study of blood T cells in healthy people across ages. TCRdb processed the 5' RACE reads anew with MiXCR; each CDR3 protein has one entry. The sample has 1,300,000 or so distinct CDR3 sequences, approximately 63% seen once. Sample: blood. The receptors were sampled from a man between 18 and 35 years old in good health. The CDR3 runs from the conserved cysteine through the conserved F or W. The D gene is left open where the match is weak. Part of the rows lack a size; the others show once, few, many or a class for expanded clones.

V gene: TRBV4-3; clone size: -; CDR3 length: 16; J gene: TRBJ2-3; D gene: -; CDR3 protein: CASSQDHTGSTDTQYF; CDR3 DNA: TGCGCCAGCAGCCAAGATCATACGGGGAGCACAGATACGCAGTATTTT
V gene: TRBV5-1; clone size: -; CDR3 length: 16; J gene: TRBJ1-4; D gene: TRBD1; CDR3 protein: CASSLEQGAGNEKLFF; CDR3 DNA: TGCGCCAGCAGCTTGGAACAGGGGGCGGGTAATGAAAAACTGTTTTTT
V gene: TRBV27; clone size: -; CDR3 length: 14; J gene: TRBJ2-7; D gene: -; CDR3 protein: CASSFGSSGYEQYF; CDR3 DNA: TGTGCCAGCAGTTTTGGCTCCTCAGGGTACGAGCAGTACTTC
V gene: TRBV29-1; clone size: -; CDR3 length: 14; J gene: TRBJ2-1; D gene: TRBD1; CDR3 protein: CSVETRDSYNEQFF; CDR3 DNA: TGCAGCGTTGAAACCCGGGACAGTTACAATGAGCAGTTCTTC
V gene: TRBV6-1; clone size: few; CDR3 length: 11; J gene: TRBJ2-7; D gene: -; CDR3 protein: CASTHAYEQYF; CDR3 DNA: TGTGCCAGCACACATGCCTACGAGCAGTACTTC
V gene: TRBV29-1; clone size: -; CDR3 length: 13; J gene: TRBJ2-5; D gene: TRBD2; CDR3 protein: CSVGASGQETQYF; CDR3 DNA: TGCAGCGTTGGAGCTAGCGGGCAAGAGACCCAGTACTTC
V gene: TRBV4-3; clone size: -; CDR3 length: 19; J gene: TRBJ2-7; D gene: TRBD1; CDR3 protein: CASSQTPDRASLSSYEQYF; CDR3 DNA: TGCGCCAGCAGCCAAACCCCTGACAGGGCTTCCCTTAGCTCCTACGAGCAGTACTTC
V gene: TRBV21-1; clone size: -; CDR3 length: 17; J gene: TRBJ1-2; D gene: -; CDR3 protein: CASSKVGAPQDNYDYTF; CDR3 DNA: TGTGCCAGCAGCAAAGTAGGGGCACCTCAGGATAACTATGACTACACCTTC
V gene: TRBV4-1; clone size: -; CDR3 length: 15; J gene: TRBJ1-6; D gene: -; CDR3 protein: CASSQGGNYNSPLHF; CDR3 DNA: TGCGCCAGCAGCCAAGGGGGGAATTATAATTCACCCCTCCACTTT
V gene: TRBV29-1; clone size: few; CDR3 length: 10; J gene: TRBJ1-1; D gene: -; CDR3 protein: CSVGWDEAFF; CDR3 DNA: TGCAGCGTTGGGTGGGATGAAGCTTTCTTT
V gene: TRBV20-1; clone size: -; CDR3 length: 14; J gene: TRBJ1-5; D gene: -; CDR3 protein: CSAREGGYGRPQHF; CDR3 DNA: TGCAGTGCTAGAGAGGGGGGATATGGTCGGCCCCAACATTTT
V gene: TRBV28; clone size: few; CDR3 length: 13; J gene: TRBJ1-2; D gene: -; CDR3 protein: CASMQSSNYGYTF; CDR3 DNA: TGTGCCAGCATGCAATCCTCTAACTATGGCTACACCTTC